This T cell receptor (beta chain) stems from a study of technical replicates of blood from several donors. CDR1 SNHLY and CDR2 FYNNEI come from the germline V gene. The CDR3 has 15 amino acids. V dropped 4 bases and J dropped 2 bases, with 14 bases sitting between them. The data were produced by immunoSEQ multiplex PCR, yet TCRdb's version contains in-frame clones alone and is incomplete. The repertoire includes under 95,000 clones, less than 95% of them detected once, and less than 0.3% sits in the top ten. The clonotype originates from a human donor in good health. V and J are TRBV2 and TRBJ1-2, with unresolved D. The sequenced material came from T cells isolated from PBMCs. The chain's CDR3 is CASSGEGRENYGYTF. DNA of the CDR3: TGTGCCAGCAGTGGGGAGGGAAGGGAAAACTATGGCTACACCTTC.